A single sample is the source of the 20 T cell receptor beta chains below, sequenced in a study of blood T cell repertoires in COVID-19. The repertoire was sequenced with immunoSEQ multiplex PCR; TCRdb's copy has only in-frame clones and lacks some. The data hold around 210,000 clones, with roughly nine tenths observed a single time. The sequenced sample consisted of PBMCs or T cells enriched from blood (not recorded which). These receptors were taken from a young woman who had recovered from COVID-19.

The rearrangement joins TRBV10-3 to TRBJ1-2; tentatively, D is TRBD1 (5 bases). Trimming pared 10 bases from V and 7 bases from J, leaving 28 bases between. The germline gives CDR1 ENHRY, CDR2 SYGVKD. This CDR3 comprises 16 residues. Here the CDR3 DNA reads TGTGCCACCCAAGCGGGGCAGGGCCAGTCTAATTTTGGCTACACCTTC. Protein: CATQAGQGQSNFGYTF.

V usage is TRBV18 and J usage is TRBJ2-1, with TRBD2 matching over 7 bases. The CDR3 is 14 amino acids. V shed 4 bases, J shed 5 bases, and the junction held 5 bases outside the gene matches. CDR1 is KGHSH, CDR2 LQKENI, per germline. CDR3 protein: CASSLSGVNNEQFF. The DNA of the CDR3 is TGTGCCAGCTCACTAAGCGGGGTTAACAATGAGCAGTTCTTC.

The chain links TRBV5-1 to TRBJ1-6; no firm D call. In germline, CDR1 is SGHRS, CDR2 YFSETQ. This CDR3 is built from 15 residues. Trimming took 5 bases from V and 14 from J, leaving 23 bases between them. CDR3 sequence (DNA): TGCGCCAGCAGTAGGCGGGGAGAATATAATTCGGCCCTCCACTTT. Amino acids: CASSRRGEYNSALHF.

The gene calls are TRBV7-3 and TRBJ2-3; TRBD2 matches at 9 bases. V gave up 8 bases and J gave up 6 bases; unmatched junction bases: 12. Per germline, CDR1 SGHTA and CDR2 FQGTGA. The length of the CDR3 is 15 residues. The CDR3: CASAVRASGEDTQYF. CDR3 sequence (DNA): TGTGCCAGCGCCGTCAGGGCTAGCGGGGAGGATACGCAGTATTTT.

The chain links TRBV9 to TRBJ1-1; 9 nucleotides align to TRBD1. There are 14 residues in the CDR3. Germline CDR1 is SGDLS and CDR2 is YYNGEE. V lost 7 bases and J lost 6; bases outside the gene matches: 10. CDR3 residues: CASARTGGAAEAFF. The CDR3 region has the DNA TGTGCCAGCGCTCGTACAGGGGGCGCAGCTGAAGCTTTCTTT. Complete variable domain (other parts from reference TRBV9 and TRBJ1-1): DSGVTQTPKHLITATGQRVTLRCSPRSGDLSVYWYQQSLDQGLQFLIQYYNGEERAKGNILERFSAQQFPDLHSELNLSSLELGDSALYFCASARTGGAAEAFFGQGTRLTVV.

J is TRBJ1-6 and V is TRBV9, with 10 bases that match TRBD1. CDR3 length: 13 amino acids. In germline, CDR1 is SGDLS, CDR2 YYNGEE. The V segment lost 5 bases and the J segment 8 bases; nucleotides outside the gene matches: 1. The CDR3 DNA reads TGTGCCAGCAGAGGGACAGGGGATTCACCCCTCCACTTT. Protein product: CASRGTGDSPLHF. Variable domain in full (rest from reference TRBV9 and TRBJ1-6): DSGVTQTPKHLITATGQRVTLRCSPRSGDLSVYWYQQSLDQGLQFLIQYYNGEERAKGNILERFSAQQFPDLHSELNLSSLELGDSALYFCASRGTGDSPLHFGNGTRLTVT.

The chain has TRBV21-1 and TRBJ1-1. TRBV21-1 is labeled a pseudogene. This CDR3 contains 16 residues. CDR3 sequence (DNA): TGTGCCAGCCCTGAGGGAAGGATTTTGCTAAACACTGAAGCTTTCTTT. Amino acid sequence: CASPEGRILLNTEAFF.

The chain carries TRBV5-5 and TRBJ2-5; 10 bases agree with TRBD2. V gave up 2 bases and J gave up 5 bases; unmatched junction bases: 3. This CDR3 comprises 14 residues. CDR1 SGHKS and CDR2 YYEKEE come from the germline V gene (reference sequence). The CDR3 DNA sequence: TGTGCCAGCAGCTTTAGCGGGGGGCCCGAGACCCAGTACTTC. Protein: CASSFSGGPETQYF.

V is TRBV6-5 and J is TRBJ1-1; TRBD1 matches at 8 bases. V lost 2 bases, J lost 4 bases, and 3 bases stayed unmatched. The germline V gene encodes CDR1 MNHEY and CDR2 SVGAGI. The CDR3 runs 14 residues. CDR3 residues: CASSYGTGGTEAFF. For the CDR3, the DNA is TGTGCCAGCAGTTACGGTACAGGGGGCACTGAAGCTTTCTTT.

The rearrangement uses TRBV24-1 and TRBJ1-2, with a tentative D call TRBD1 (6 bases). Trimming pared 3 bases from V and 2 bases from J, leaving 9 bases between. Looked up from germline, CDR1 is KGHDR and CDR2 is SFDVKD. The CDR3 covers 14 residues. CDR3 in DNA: TGTGCCACCAGTGATGTACAGGGAAACTATGGCTACACCTTC. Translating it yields CATSDVQGNYGYTF.

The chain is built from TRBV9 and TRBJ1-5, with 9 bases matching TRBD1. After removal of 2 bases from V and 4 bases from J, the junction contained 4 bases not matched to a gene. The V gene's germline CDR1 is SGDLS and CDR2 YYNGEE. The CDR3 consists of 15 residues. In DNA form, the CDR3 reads TGTGCCAGCAGCGTTTCTGGACAGGGGAATCAGCCCCAGCATTTT. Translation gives CASSVSGQGNQPQHF.

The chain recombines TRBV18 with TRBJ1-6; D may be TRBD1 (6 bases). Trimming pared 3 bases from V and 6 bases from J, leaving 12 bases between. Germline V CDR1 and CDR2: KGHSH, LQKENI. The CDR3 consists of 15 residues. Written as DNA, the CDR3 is TGTGCCAGCTCACCTTCGACAGGATTTAATTCACCCCTCCACTTT. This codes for CASSPSTGFNSPLHF.

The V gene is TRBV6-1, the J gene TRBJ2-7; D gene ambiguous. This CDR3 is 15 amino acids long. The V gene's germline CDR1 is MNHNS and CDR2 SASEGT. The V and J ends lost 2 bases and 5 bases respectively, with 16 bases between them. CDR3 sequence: CASSERLLGPHEQYF. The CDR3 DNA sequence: TGTGCCAGCAGTGAAAGACTTCTGGGTCCCCACGAGCAGTACTTC.

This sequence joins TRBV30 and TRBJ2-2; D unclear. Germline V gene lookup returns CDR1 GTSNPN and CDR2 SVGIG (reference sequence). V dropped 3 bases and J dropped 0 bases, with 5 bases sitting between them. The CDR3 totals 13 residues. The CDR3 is CAWRQTNTGELFF. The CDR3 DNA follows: TGTGCCTGGAGACAGACGAACACCGGGGAGCTGTTTTTT. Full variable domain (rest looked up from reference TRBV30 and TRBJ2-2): SQTIHQWPATLVQPVGSPLSLECTVEGTSNPNLYWYRQAAGRGLQLLFYSVGIGQISSEVPQNLSASRPQDRQFILSSKKLLLSDSGFYLCAWRQTNTGELFFGEGSRLTVL.

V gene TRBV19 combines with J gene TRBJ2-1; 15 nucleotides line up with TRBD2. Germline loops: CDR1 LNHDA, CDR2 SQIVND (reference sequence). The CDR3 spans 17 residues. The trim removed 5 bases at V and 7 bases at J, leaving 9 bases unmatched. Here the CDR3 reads CASSSLGTSGGRNEQFF. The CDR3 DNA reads TGTGCCAGTAGTTCATTGGGGACTAGCGGGGGGCGTAATGAGCAGTTCTTC. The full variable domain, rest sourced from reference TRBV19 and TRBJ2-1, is DGGITQSPKYLFRKEGQNVTLSCEQNLNHDAMYWYRQDPGQGLRLIYYSQIVNDFQKGDIAEGYSVSREKKESFPLTVTSAQKNPTAFYLCASSSLGTSGGRNEQFFGPGTRLTVL.

CDR3 amino acids: CASSFNGPPGAFF. DNA for the CDR3: TGTGCCAGCAGTTTTAATGGGCCCCCAGGGGCTTTCTTT. The J gene is TRBJ1-1, the V gene TRBV27, with D possibly TRBD1 on 5 matching bases. The CDR3 is made up of 13 amino acids. Trimming cost V 3 bases and J 11 bases, with 16 bases left between them. The germline V gene has CDR1 MNHEY and CDR2 SMNVEV (reference sequence).

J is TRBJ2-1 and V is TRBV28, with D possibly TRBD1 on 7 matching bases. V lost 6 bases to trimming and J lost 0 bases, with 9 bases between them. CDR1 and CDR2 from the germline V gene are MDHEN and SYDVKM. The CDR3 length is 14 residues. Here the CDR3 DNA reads TGTGCCAGCAGCCAGGGGGGCTCCTACAATGAGCAGTTCTTC. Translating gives CASSQGGSYNEQFF.

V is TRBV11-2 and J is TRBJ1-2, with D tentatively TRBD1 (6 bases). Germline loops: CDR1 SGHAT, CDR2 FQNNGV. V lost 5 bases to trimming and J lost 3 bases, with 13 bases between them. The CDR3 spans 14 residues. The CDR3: CASSNGQTDYGYTF. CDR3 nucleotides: TGTGCCAGCAGCAACGGACAGACCGACTATGGCTACACCTTC.

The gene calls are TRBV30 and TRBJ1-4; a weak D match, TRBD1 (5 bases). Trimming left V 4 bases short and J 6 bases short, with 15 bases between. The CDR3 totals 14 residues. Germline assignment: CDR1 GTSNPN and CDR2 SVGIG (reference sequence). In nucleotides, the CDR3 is TGTGCCTGGAATGTTTTTCGGGGGGATGAAAAACTGTTTTTT. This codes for CAWNVFRGDEKLFF.

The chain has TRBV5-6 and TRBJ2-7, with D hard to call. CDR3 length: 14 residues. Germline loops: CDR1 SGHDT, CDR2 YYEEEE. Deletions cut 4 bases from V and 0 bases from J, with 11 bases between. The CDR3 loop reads CASSPPTDSYEQYF. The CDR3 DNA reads TGTGCCAGCAGCCCACCTACCGACTCCTACGAGCAGTACTTC.